Described below is a single T cell receptor (beta chain) sequence and its context. Its specific antigen is unknown. Base-call qualities are not available, and no considerably larger clone is one nucleotide away. This sample was taken from a study of beta chain features in type 1 diabetes (dated by TCRdb to the late 2010s). Some background on the complete study: Mean age, gender distribution, total cell number and subset yield did not differ between patients and healthy donors. The study compared TCRB repertoires of sorted circulating CD4+ T cell subsets between recently diagnosed type 1 diabetes patients and matched healthy donors. Regulatory and stem cell-like memory subsets were obtained from only 8 patients and roughly 8 healthy donors, while naive and central memory subsets were obtained from all 30 or so donors. A total of some 100,000,000 sorted cells were examined across all samples, and a strong correlation was observed between cell number per subset and RNA yield.

Each donor gave one peripheral blood draw, averaging approximately 0.12 L, which was collected into heparinised tubes. A BD FACSAria II and a panel including CD45RO, CCR7, CD25, CD127, CD95 and CD27 were used to sort naive, central memory, regulatory and stem cell-like memory CD4+ T cells. Every sorted population had a purity above 95%. PBMCs were isolated right away by Lymphoprep density gradient centrifugation and were stained directly, without culture. Samples were stained and sorted in pairs, with one healthy donor and one patient per experiment, so that batch effects were minimized. The entire isolated RNA was reverse transcribed using the High Capacity cDNA Reverse Transcription Kit, and thus expressed TCRB transcripts were sequenced. Deep immunoSEQ sequencing was performed on naive, central memory and regulatory T cell samples, with an average of around 3.5 million total reads per sample. Sorted cells were lysed in RLT buffer, and RNA was extracted using DNase-treated RNeasy Micro or Mini kits according to cell number. To prevent cross-contamination, each cell subset was processed individually, whereas patient and healthy donor samples were processed jointly. TCRB sequences were amplified from cDNA with the immunoSEQ multiplex PCR, producing 87-bp fragments spanning the CDR3 region. The amplicons were sequenced using the Illumina HiSeq platform. On the authors' methods: Synthetic template baselines were used to correct PCR bias computationally, reads within Hamming distance 2 were collapsed, and singletons that could not be merged were discarded. Reads were aligned against IMGT so that V, D and J genes, CDR3 length and insertions or deletions at six rearrangement sites could be assigned. Within each subset, clonotype counts were normalized to the number of sorted cells before true diversity and Gini coefficients were calculated with the tcR R package. The overlap coefficient, calculated on TCRB nucleotide sequences, was used to quantify repertoire sharing. Out-of-frame TCRB sequences from naive cells were analyzed as a proxy for the pre-selection repertoire. The table was pulled from immuneACCESS by TCRdb, which kept in-frame rearrangements only. Such tables lose some clones; where checked, under half of the loss comes from unresolved V genes, and the rest has no known cause. Clone size and the V and J calls come from that table; the DNA yielded D and trimming. This sample lists around 260,000 clones; around 20% were detected once. Less than 0.035% of the sample is in the top ten clones.

Germline trimming: 6 bases from V, 6 bases from J; junction bases outside gene matches: 9. The CDR3 spans 14 residues, from the cysteine through the phenylalanine. Of the read, only the CDR3 DNA is kept; its 42 bases are in frame from base 1. The germline V gene provides CDR1 MRHNA and CDR2 SNTAGT. Study-level results and caveats: Patients with type 1 diabetes made fewer insertions and deleted more nucleotides at VDJ recombination sites, implying thymic rearrangement abnormalities. PCR may preferentially amplify shorter templates, but because patient and control samples were amplified and corrected together, any resulting skew would affect both groups equally. Naive, central memory and regulatory TCRB repertoires appeared to be more similar among patients than among healthy donors. Because cDNA was sequenced instead of genomic DNA, highly expressing activated cells could be over-represented, though the groups showed no difference in activation or CD3 levels. A moderate but significant shortening of TCRB CDR3 length was observed in type 1 diabetes patients in all four CD4+ subsets. Because the HLA sub-analyses included only small numbers of individuals, any influence of HLA type on TCRB rearrangement was left unresolved.

The rearranged segments are TRBV6-4 and TRBJ2-3; TRBD2 fits 7 bases in the junction. The sequenced material came from naive CD4+ T cells from blood. Per the publication, the cell subset or site label means: true naive CD4+ T cells. The clonotype comes from a woman in her forties with type 1 diabetes. The nucleotide sequence is TGTGCCAGCAGCAGCGGGGCCGACCTTGATACGCAGTATTTT. Its protein reads: CASSSGADLDTQYF.